The text below deals with one TCR beta chain. This sample is drawn from a study of blood T cell repertoires in COVID-19. Looking at the study overall: From the United States, Italy and Spain came samples of acute and convalescent COVID-19. The analysed material was cDNA or gDNA that came from T cells, B-cell-depleted T cells, or PBMCs.

Original processing notes: Nucleated cell number was recorded as an estimate derived from reference gene primer amplification. Repertoires were generated with immunoSEQ multiplex PCR, while TCRdb's copy carries only in-frame clones and drops some. The DNA was the basis for D and trimming; V, J and clone size are from that table. This table has some 130,000 clones, roughly 84% appearing once. The sequenced sample consisted of peripheral blood. This clonotype was obtained from a man in his sixties with acute or convalescent COVID-19.

CDR3 DNA: TGTGCCAGCAGCGCCGGGACAGGGGGCGATACCGGGGAGCTGTTTTTT. This encodes CASSAGTGGDTGELFF. The V gene is TRBV9, the J gene TRBJ2-2; 12 bases agree with TRBD1. Germline values: CDR1 SGDLS, CDR2 YYNGEE. With V trimmed by 3 bases and J by 5 bases, 5 bases remained unmatched. The CDR3 has 16 residues.